This TCR beta chain was recovered during a study of blood T cell repertoires in COVID-19 (dated by TCRdb to the early 2020s). Notes on the research overall: Samples covering the acute and convalescent phases of COVID-19 were provided by collaborators in the United States, Italy and Spain. The material from the prospective study consisted of cDNA or gDNA derived from T cells, B-cell-depleted T cells, or PBMCs. Samples were obtained from the ongoing ImmuneRACE study (first 160 participants) and from 950 to 1,500 subjects provided by 6 global collaborators. Subjects who had been exposed to COVID-19, were actively infected with it, or had recovered from it provided the deeply sampled blood TCRbeta repertoires that made up the dataset. Sample metadata almost always included a de-identified subject ID, COVID-19 status, age in years and sex. Where available, HLA class I and class II types were taken from metadata supplied by the sample provider and were not determined by assay-based typing. The repertoires were released in a freely available public database intended as a resource for research on the immune response to SARS-CoV-2.

The collaborating institutions used their own protocols to collect whole blood in K2EDTA tubes. For TCRbeta analysis, collaborators shipped samples in one of three forms: frozen whole blood, isolated PBMCs, or DNA extracted from either of those sample types. Including cysteine and phenylalanine, the CDR3 has 14 amino acids. Just CDR3 DNA is preserved here, 42 bases in frame from base 1. From the germline V gene (reference sequence), CDR1 is SEHNR and CDR2 is FQNEAQ. Relative to germline, V is missing 3 bases and J is missing 6 bases, with 3 bases of the junction outside any gene match. TCRbeta CDR3 regions were amplified from genomic DNA using the immunoSEQ Assay, a bias-controlled multiplex PCR. Turning to the authors' computational methods: Nucleated cell counts per sample were estimated from amplification of reference gene primers within the assay. Sequence reads were collapsed and filtered to measure the absolute abundance of every unique TCRbeta CDR3 rearrangement. For each sample, productive Simpson clonality was calculated by taking the square root of Simpson's diversity index across productive rearrangements. In its TCRdb copy, this immuneACCESS table keeps in-frame sequences only and misses some clones. Where compared with another copy, unresolved V genes explain less than half of these, and the others have no known cause. The V and J calls and the clone size are those of that table, but D and trimming were determined from the DNA. Recorded for this sample are 200,000 to 250,000 clones; roughly 84% of them occurred a single time. The ten largest make up about 3.6% of the sample.

Of note for this clone: Its antigen is still unknown. Base qualities are missing; no much larger clone stands one base away.

Summary of the overall study and its limitations: The amount of clinical and demographic metadata varied by source and participant and was provided uncurated.

The material sequenced was peripheral blood. The V and J genes are TRBV7-9 and TRBJ1-1, with 11 central nucleotides matching TRBD1. This clonotype was sampled from a woman older than 75 with acute or convalescent COVID-19. CDR3 reads: CASSFGQGAAEAFF. The DNA sequence is TGTGCCAGCAGCTTCGGACAGGGGGCCGCTGAAGCTTTCTTT.